Presented here are 26 T cell receptor beta chains from one specimen sequenced in a study of cytomegalovirus exposure and HLA in healthy donors. It was with 60 Vbeta and 13 Jbeta primers that the PCR ran. The assay was immunoSEQ multiplex PCR, and TCRdb's table has in-frame clones only and misses some. Found here are approximately 120,000 clones, around 81% of them singletons; the top ten hold 0.95% to 1.5%. Sequencing was done on a sample of PBMCs. These receptors originate from a female donor in good health and CMV-seronegative.

The rearrangement links TRBV29-1 to TRBJ2-2, with 7 bases identical to TRBD2. The CDR3 covers 14 residues. V lost 6 bases, J lost 2 bases, and 6 bases stayed unmatched. CDR1 is SQVTM and CDR2 is ANQGSEA in the germline V gene. This chain's CDR3 is CSVWTSDNTGELFF. The CDR3 bases are TGCAGCGTCTGGACTAGTGATAACACCGGGGAGCTGTTTTTT.

The CDR3 spells CASSLSETGIGSPLHF. DNA for the CDR3: TGTGCCAGCAGTTTATCGGAAACAGGGATAGGATCACCCCTCCACTTT. The chain employs TRBV27 and TRBJ1-6; D perhaps matches TRBD1 (6 bases). Trimming took off 0 bases at V and 10 bases at J, with 16 bases between the two ends. This CDR3 has 16 residues. The germline V gene has CDR1 MNHEY and CDR2 SMNVEV (reference sequence).

The rearrangement joins TRBV11-2 to TRBJ2-1; 10 nucleotides agree with TRBD2. The germline gives CDR1 SGHAT, CDR2 FQNNGV. This CDR3 has 15 residues. The V and J ends lost 1 base and 7 bases, in that order; junction bases with no gene match: 4. The CDR3 loop reads CASSLGGSGGNEQFF. The CDR3 nucleotides are TGTGCCAGCAGCTTAGGGGGTAGCGGGGGGAATGAGCAGTTCTTC.

V and J are TRBV7-6 and TRBJ2-2; TRBD1 matches 10 bases. The CDR3 has 15 amino acids. With V trimmed by 5 bases and J by 5 bases, 5 bases remained unmatched. Germline assignment: CDR1 SGHVS and CDR2 FNYEAQ. CDR3 residues: CASSPQGQGTGELFF. The CDR3 nucleotides are TGTGCCAGCAGCCCGCAGGGACAGGGGACCGGGGAGCTGTTTTTT.

The CDR3 coding sequence is TGTGCCAGCAGCTTCCCGACTAGCGGGGAGACCCAGTACTTC. Its translation: CASSFPTSGETQYF. The chain carries TRBV7-9 and TRBJ2-5, with 10 bases matching TRBD2. The ends lost 3 bases at V and 5 bases at J; junction bases unmatched: 3. Looked up from germline, CDR1 is SEHNR and CDR2 is FQNEAQ (reference sequence). The CDR3 length is 14 residues. The full variable domain, completed using reference TRBV7-9 and TRBJ2-5, is DTGVSQNPRHKITKRGQNVTFRCDPISEHNRLYWYRQTLGQGPEFLTYFQNEAQLEKSRLLSDRFSAERPKGSFSTLEIQRTEQGDSAMYLCASSFPTSGETQYFGPGTRLLVL.

The chain carries TRBV5-1 and TRBJ2-1; TRBD1 matches 8 bases. CDR1 and CDR2 from the germline V gene are SGHRS and YFSETQ. J was trimmed by 6 bases and V by 0 bases; bases with no gene match: 5. The CDR3 has 15 amino acids. CDR3 coding DNA: TGCGCCAGCAGCTTGGAAGGGACAGGCGTCAATGAGCAGTTCTTC. Its protein product is CASSLEGTGVNEQFF.

The V gene is TRBV7-6, the J gene TRBJ2-5; the match to TRBD2 covers 9 bases. This CDR3 comprises 17 residues. Germline V gene lookup returns CDR1 SGHVS and CDR2 FNYEAQ. Germline trimming cut 3 bases from V and 5 bases from J; bases unmatched to any gene: 13. CDR3 sequence (DNA): TGTGCCAGCAGCTTTAGGGCCCCGGGACTAGCTATGGAGACCCAGTACTTC. Its translation is CASSFRAPGLAMETQYF.

The chain recombines TRBV5-3 with TRBJ2-7; unclear D gene. TRBV5-3 is an ORF, with its function uncertain. The CDR3 totals 14 residues. V shed 5 bases and J shed 1 base, with 13 bases lying between them. CDR3 bases: TGTGCCAGAAGAGAACGTAACATATCCTACGAGCAGTACTTC. Translation gives CARRERNISYEQYF.

The chain uses TRBV27 and TRBJ2-3, with no clear D. The CDR3 has 14 residues. Between the trimmed V and J ends, which lost 0 bases and 5 bases, there was a span of 9 bases. Per germline, CDR1 MNHEY and CDR2 SMNVEV (reference sequence). The CDR3 DNA follows: TGTGCCAGCAGTTTATCGTGGTTGAGAGATACGCAGTATTTT. Encoded protein: CASSLSWLRDTQYF.

In DNA form, the CDR3 reads TGTGCCAGCAGCTTAGACAGGGGGTCGACCGAGCAGTACTTC. Protein product: CASSLDRGSTEQYF. The chain links TRBV7-6 to TRBJ2-7; 8 nucleotides match TRBD1. The CDR3 has 14 residues. With V trimmed by 1 base and J by 6 bases, 5 bases remained unmatched. CDR1 is SGHVS and CDR2 is FNYEAQ in the germline V gene.

The gene calls are TRBV4-1 and TRBJ1-3, with 7 bases fitting TRBD1. The CDR3 is 15 residues long. The junction had 6 bases not matched to a gene; V was cut back by 4 bases and J by 3 bases. Germline CDR1 and CDR2: MGHRA and YSYEKL. The CDR3 region is CASSRQGRGGNTIYF. CDR3 in DNA: TGCGCCAGCAGCCGACAGGGAAGAGGTGGAAACACCATATATTTT.

This clone showed up just once. This chain links TRBV19 with TRBJ2-4; the D gene is possibly TRBD1 (5 bases). This CDR3 spans 15 amino acids. Trimming stripped 11 bases from V and 5 bases from J, with 22 bases between. Germline V gives CDR1 LNHDA, CDR2 SQIVND (reference sequence). As DNA, the CDR3 is TGTGCCTCCAACCCCCTCTGGCAGGGCGAAAACATTCAGTACTTC. The encoded protein is CASNPLWQGENIQYF.

This chain links TRBV2 with TRBJ2-2, with no clear D. The length of the CDR3 is 14 residues. Germline V gene data show CDR1 as SNHLY and CDR2 as FYNNEI. V lost 6 bases and J lost 0, with 8 bases in between. CDR3 region: CASRAQANTGELFF. As DNA, the CDR3 is TGTGCCAGCAGGGCCCAGGCGAACACCGGGGAGCTGTTTTTT.

This clone has just a few counts. This chain links TRBV6-1 with TRBJ1-5, with a possible D match to TRBD1 (6 bases). Per germline, CDR1 MNHNS and CDR2 SASEGT. The V end was cut by 1 base, the J end by 4 bases, with 11 bases between. The CDR3 runs to 15 residues. CDR3 bases: TGTGCCAGCAGTGAAGTTGGGGGCAGTAATCAGCCCCAGCATTTT. This gives the protein CASSEVGGSNQPQHF.

The count of this clone is one. V usage is TRBV5-1 and J usage is TRBJ2-1, with 12 nucleotides matching TRBD1. After removal of 1 base from V and 8 bases from J, the junction contained 10 bases not matched to a gene. Germline values: CDR1 SGHRS, CDR2 YFSETQ. CDR3 length: 17 residues. The CDR3 spells CASSLSLPGQGAYEQFF. In DNA form, the CDR3 reads TGCGCCAGCAGCTTGAGCCTGCCGGGACAGGGGGCATATGAGCAGTTCTTC.

This clone was detected a few times. This sequence joins TRBV19 and TRBJ2-1; 9 nucleotides align to TRBD1. There are 15 residues in the CDR3. V lost 10 bases and J lost 7; bases outside the gene matches: 14. CDR1 and CDR2 from the germline V gene are LNHDA and SQIVND (reference sequence). CDR3 bases: TGTGCCACCCAATCCGGGACAGGGTGGCTAAATGAGCAGTTCTTC. The encoded protein is CATQSGTGWLNEQFF.

The rearrangement uses TRBV2 and TRBJ1-6; 8 bases line up with TRBD1. The V segment lost 4 bases and the J segment 9 bases; nucleotides outside the gene matches: 5. Germline V CDR1 and CDR2: SNHLY, FYNNEI. The CDR3 totals 14 residues. CDR3 nucleotide sequence: TGTGCCAGCAGTGCCGACAGGGGATTTTCACCCCTCCACTTT. Its translation is CASSADRGFSPLHF.

The V call is TRBV7-6, the J call TRBJ2-2; 7 bases agree with TRBD2. The CDR3 runs to 14 residues. CDR1 SGHVS and CDR2 FNYEAQ come from the germline V gene. V gave up 8 bases and J gave up 6 bases; unmatched junction bases: 9. This chain's CDR3 is CASRPSGVPGELFF. The CDR3 nucleotides read TGTGCCAGCCGCCCCAGCGGGGTACCCGGGGAGCTGTTTTTT.

The chain recombines TRBV6-1 with TRBJ1-1; D is possibly TRBD1 (5 bases). Deletions cut 0 bases from V and 0 bases from J, with 8 bases between. There are 15 residues in the CDR3. Germline V gene data show CDR1 as MNHNS and CDR2 as SASEGT. Here the CDR3 reads CASSEATEMNTEAFF. CDR3 DNA sequence: TGTGCCAGCAGTGAAGCGACAGAGATGAACACTGAAGCTTTCTTT.

The chain couples TRBV4-1 to TRBJ2-5; D not resolved. The CDR3 totals 13 residues. Germline CDR1 is MGHRA and CDR2 is YSYEKL. V shed 1 base and J shed 6 bases, with 9 bases lying between them. CDR3: CASSQARGKTQYF. Written as DNA, the CDR3 is TGCGCCAGCAGCCAAGCGAGAGGAAAGACCCAGTACTTC.

The J gene is TRBJ2-4, the V gene TRBV7-9, with 8 positions matching TRBD2. Germline trimming cut 1 base from V and 0 bases from J; bases unmatched to any gene: 8. The CDR3 runs 18 residues. Germline V gives CDR1 SEHNR, CDR2 FQNEAQ (reference sequence). CDR3 sequence reads: CASSLGRGGLEAKNIQYF. The DNA of the CDR3 is TGTGCCAGCAGCTTAGGCCGGGGGGGCCTAGAAGCCAAAAACATTCAGTACTTC.

The J gene is TRBJ2-7, the V gene TRBV5-1; D may be TRBD2 (6 bases). From germline, CDR1 is SGHRS and CDR2 YFSETQ. This CDR3 spans 15 amino acids. The V and J ends lost 5 bases and 0 bases respectively, with 15 bases between them. The DNA of the CDR3 is TGCGCCAGCAGGGATAGCGGAGTCCGCTCCTACGAGCAGTACTTC. Translating it yields CASRDSGVRSYEQYF.

The V and J genes are TRBV6-5 and TRBJ2-7, with D perhaps matching TRBD1 (5 bases). The V gene's germline CDR1 is MNHEY and CDR2 SVGAGI. V was cut by 3 bases and J by 3 bases, with 15 bases left in between. The CDR3 covers 15 residues. In DNA, the CDR3 is TGTGCCAGCAGTTATAGAACAGGCCCCCTCTACGAGCAGTACTTC. Translation gives CASSYRTGPLYEQYF.

J is TRBJ2-1 and V is TRBV5-1; the match to TRBD2 covers 7 bases. CDR1 SGHRS and CDR2 YFSETQ come from the germline V gene. V was pared by 4 bases and J by 0 bases, with 7 bases of the junction left unmatched. The CDR3 spans 16 residues. The CDR3 bases are TGCGCCAGCAGCCCCGGGACTACTCGCTCCTACAATGAGCAGTTCTTC. Amino acid sequence: CASSPGTTRSYNEQFF.

This clone was counted a few times. The CDR3 loop is CASSAGQGDSNEQFF. The CDR3 DNA reads TGTGCCAGCAGTGCTGGACAGGGGGATTCCAATGAGCAGTTCTTC. V gene TRBV6-4 combines with J gene TRBJ2-1; 10 nucleotides line up with TRBD1. This CDR3 is built from 15 residues. With V trimmed by 4 bases and J by 6 bases, 6 bases remained unmatched. Germline CDR1 and CDR2: MRHNA and SNTAGT.

This sequence joins TRBV11-3 and TRBJ2-1; TRBD2 is a possible D gene (5 bases). The germline gives CDR1 SGHNT, CDR2 YENEEA. The CDR3 runs 15 residues. V lost 5 bases and J lost 0, with 11 bases in between. CDR3 sequence: CASSLGGFSYNEQFF. The CDR3 nucleotides are TGTGCCAGCAGCCTCGGCGGGTTCTCCTACAATGAGCAGTTCTTC.